One sample yielded the 4 T cell receptor beta chains listed below, sequenced in a study of shared clonotypes between healthy human individuals. Clones were sequenced by immunoSEQ multiplex PCR, and TCRdb holds only the in-frame ones, with some missing. The table includes a few million clones, more than 85% detected once. Sequencing used naive CD4+ T cells from PBMCs. The subset is: CD45RA+ positively selected. The receptors here all came from a man younger than 30 in good health. Some clones in this sample may be carry-over from other donors' samples.

The count of this clone is one. The rearrangement links TRBV27 to TRBJ2-3; perhaps TRBD2 as D (5 bases). Deletions cut 2 bases from V and 3 bases from J, with 9 bases between. From germline, CDR1 is MNHEY and CDR2 SMNVEV (reference sequence). This CDR3 is built from 14 residues. The CDR3 is CASSLKRPTDTQYF. DNA of the CDR3: TGTGCCAGCAGTTTAAAGCGGCCTACAGATACGCAGTATTTT.

The chain has TRBV5-1 and TRBJ2-7, with 11 bases aligning to TRBD1. This CDR3 comprises 15 residues. Trimming took 4 bases from V and 3 from J; bases not matched to a gene: 6. Germline lookup yields CDR1 SGHRS and CDR2 YFSETQ. CDR3 coding DNA: TGCGCCAGCAGCAAAGGGACAGGGGGTCGCTACGAGCAGTACTTC. Translated, it gives CASSKGTGGRYEQYF.

This chain links TRBV19 with TRBJ2-1, with D tentatively TRBD2 (5 bases). Looked up from germline, CDR1 is LNHDA and CDR2 is SQIVND (reference sequence). Trimming left V 3 bases short and J 0 bases short, with 12 bases between. The CDR3 length is 16 residues. The CDR3 sequence: CASSMRSGNSYNEQFF. CDR3 DNA sequence: TGTGCCAGTAGTATGAGGAGCGGTAACTCCTACAATGAGCAGTTCTTC. The full variable domain, in which reference TRBV19 and TRBJ2-1 provide the parts outside the CDR3, is DGGITQSPKYLFRKEGQNVTLSCEQNLNHDAMYWYRQDPGQGLRLIYYSQIVNDFQKGDIAEGYSVSREKKESFPLTVTSAQKNPTAFYLCASSMRSGNSYNEQFFGPGTRLTVL.

The rearrangement uses TRBV18 and TRBJ1-1; D is possibly TRBD1 (6 bases). Looked up from germline, CDR1 is KGHSH and CDR2 is LQKENI. Trimming stripped 3 bases from V and 4 bases from J, with 15 bases between. CDR3 length equals 15 residues. The CDR3 bases are TGTGCCAGCTCACCGAGAATCGAGGGGGGCACTGAAGCTTTCTTT. This sequence encodes CASSPRIEGGTEAFF.